This is a list of T cell receptor beta chains from one sample in a study of long-term antiretroviral therapy in people with HIV. Measured with immunoSEQ multiplex PCR; TCRdb has only the in-frame clones, and not every one. This table has 25,000 to 40,000 clones, roughly 96% appearing once. The sequenced sample was unsorted PBMCs, obtained 6.5 to 6.9 years after starting antiretroviral therapy. Source of these receptors: a man aged 25 to 40 with HIV. The CDR3 runs from the conserved cysteine through the conserved F or W. A D gene is named only where the DNA matches it firmly.

V gene: TRBV7-2; CDR3 length: 15; D gene: .; CDR3 protein: CASSFGTRLTETQYF
V gene: TRBV19; CDR3 length: 14; D gene: .; CDR3 protein: CASGPTALNEKLFF
V gene: TRBV4-3; CDR3 length: 16; D gene: TRBD2; CDR3 protein: CASSQDLTSGTDTQYF
V gene: TRBV30; CDR3 length: 13; D gene: .; CDR3 protein: CAWSVDPQSQQYF
V gene: TRBV14; CDR3 length: 12; D gene: .; CDR3 protein: CASSRGGTQAFF
V gene: TRBV13; CDR3 length: 16; D gene: TRBD2; CDR3 protein: CASSLVAGGPMYEQYF
V gene: TRBV19; CDR3 length: 12; D gene: .; CDR3 protein: CASSINRSPLHF
V gene: TRBV7-8; CDR3 length: 13; D gene: .; CDR3 protein: CASSPTGPYGYTF
V gene: TRBV4-1; CDR3 length: 14; D gene: TRBD1; CDR3 protein: CASSQGQGTNGYTF
V gene: TRBV5-4; CDR3 length: 16; D gene: TRBD2; CDR3 protein: CASSLGSGSVVDEQFF
V gene: TRBV7-3; CDR3 length: 13; D gene: .; CDR3 protein: CASSLGLGTEAFF
V gene: TRBV27; CDR3 length: 16; D gene: .; CDR3 protein: CASSLWGSWDNQPQHF
V gene: TRBV9; CDR3 length: 15; D gene: .; CDR3 protein: CASSAGAASYNEQFF
V gene: TRBV6-1; CDR3 length: 15; D gene: TRBD1; CDR3 protein: CASSEARGGHQPQHF
V gene: TRBV18; CDR3 length: 13; D gene: .; CDR3 protein: CASSPPLVETQYF
V gene: TRBV7-9; CDR3 length: 15; D gene: TRBD2; CDR3 protein: CASSPLGRGGDTQYF
V gene: TRBV7-9; CDR3 length: 14; D gene: .; CDR3 protein: CASSLAQGHGGYTF
V gene: TRBV5-6; CDR3 length: 14; D gene: TRBD2; CDR3 protein: CASSLAGGPYEQYF
V gene: TRBV21-1; CDR3 length: 16; D gene: .; CDR3 protein: CASSKPTGTGVNEQFF
V gene: TRBV7-8; CDR3 length: 14; D gene: .; CDR3 protein: CASSLVREGQPQHF
V gene: TRBV25-1; CDR3 length: 16; D gene: .; CDR3 protein: CASSGPFREQDYEQYF
V gene: TRBV19; CDR3 length: 17; D gene: TRBD1; CDR3 protein: CASSIDRRDRGGDTQYF
V gene: TRBV23-1; CDR3 length: 15; D gene: TRBD1; CDR3 protein: CASSLGQGAGQPQHF
V gene: TRBV4-3; CDR3 length: 17; D gene: .; CDR3 protein: CASSYGGSGFRNEKLFF
V gene: TRBV4-2; CDR3 length: 17; D gene: TRBD2; CDR3 protein: CASSPERLAGTTDTQYF